This entry lists 18 T cell receptor beta chains sequenced from one sample in a study of cytomegalovirus exposure and HLA in healthy donors. The PCR made use of 60 Vbeta and 13 Jbeta primers. Sequencing used immunoSEQ multiplex PCR; TCRdb keeps in-frame clones, though not all of them. This table holds over 110,000 clones, 73% found once. Sequencing was done on a sample of PBMCs. These receptors were taken from a woman aged 40 to 55 in good health and CMV-seronegative.

The rearrangement uses TRBV7-8 and TRBJ1-1; tentatively, D is TRBD1 (5 bases). The CDR3 has 14 residues. V lost 8 bases, J lost 4 bases, and 17 bases lay in between. CDR1 and CDR2 (germline): SGHVS, FQNEAQ. The CDR3 sequence is CASSSQGGSTEAFF. CDR3 in DNA: TGTGCCAGCTCATCTCAGGGAGGGAGCACTGAAGCTTTCTTT.

This clone came up once. J is TRBJ2-1 and V is TRBV7-9; 7 nucleotides match TRBD1. This CDR3 is 15 amino acids long. Germline trimming cut 5 bases from V and 2 bases from J; bases unmatched to any gene: 6. The V gene's germline CDR1 is SEHNR and CDR2 FQNEAQ (reference sequence). The CDR3 DNA sequence: TGTGCCAGCAGCCCTGGACAGGCTACCTACAATGAGCAGTTCTTC. It yields the protein CASSPGQATYNEQFF.

This clone turned up a few times. The J gene is TRBJ2-1, the V gene TRBV14; unclear D gene. CDR1 and CDR2 (germline): SGHDN, FVKESK. This CDR3 is 13 amino acids long. Between the trimmed V and J ends, which lost 0 bases and 5 bases, there was a span of 5 bases. Here the CDR3 reads CASSQERHNEQFF. CDR3 in DNA: TGTGCCAGCAGCCAAGAGCGGCACAATGAGCAGTTCTTC.

The rearrangement joins TRBV9 to TRBJ2-1; 11 bases map to TRBD2. CDR3 length equals 13 residues. The germline V gene has CDR1 SGDLS and CDR2 YYNGEE. Trimming removed 3 bases from V and 13 bases from J; junction bases left unmatched: 6. The CDR3 loop is CASSGLGTSGQFF. The CDR3 DNA sequence: TGTGCCAGCAGCGGCCTCGGGACTAGCGGTCAGTTCTTC.

The chain employs TRBV9 and TRBJ1-6; 10 bases map to TRBD1. CDR1 is SGDLS and CDR2 is YYNGEE in the germline V gene. This CDR3 is 15 amino acids long. The V segment lost 7 bases and the J segment 4 bases; nucleotides outside the gene matches: 5. The CDR3 loop is CASSWGQGYNSPLHF. The CDR3 DNA reads as TGTGCCAGCTCTTGGGGACAGGGGTATAATTCACCCCTCCACTTT.

The chain employs TRBV4-1 and TRBJ1-2; D remains unclear. The V and J ends lost 0 bases and 4 bases respectively, with 9 bases between them. In germline, CDR1 is MGHRA, CDR2 YSYEKL. This CDR3 contains 14 residues. CDR3 loop: CASSQDHNSYGYTF. CDR3 nucleotides: TGCGCCAGCAGCCAAGATCATAACAGCTATGGCTACACCTTC.

This chain connects TRBV2 to TRBJ1-3; 8 nucleotides align to TRBD1. Unmatched junction bases numbered 10, after V lost 3 bases and J lost 3 bases. From germline, CDR1 is SNHLY and CDR2 FYNNEI. CDR3 length: 17 residues. In DNA, the CDR3 is TGTGCCAGCAGTGACGGGGACAGGTTCACGGTTGGAAACACCATATATTTT. It translates to CASSDGDRFTVGNTIYF.

The chain has TRBV7-9 and TRBJ2-7; D perhaps matches TRBD2 (6 bases). There are 13 residues in the CDR3. CDR1 and CDR2 (germline): SEHNR, FQNEAQ (reference sequence). V shed 1 base and J shed 7 bases, with 11 bases lying between them. The CDR3 sequence: CASSLEADYEQYV. DNA for the CDR3: TGTGCCAGCAGCTTAGAGGCGGACTATGAGCAGTACGTC.

V and J are TRBV9 and TRBJ2-3; a weak D match, TRBD2 (6 bases). CDR1 SGDLS and CDR2 YYNGEE come from the germline V gene. This CDR3 spans 15 amino acids. V was trimmed by 4 bases and J by 6 bases, leaving 18 bases between them. The CDR3, as DNA: TGTGCCAGCAGCCCGGGATTTGGGGCGGGGGATACGCAGTATTTT. Translating it yields CASSPGFGAGDTQYF.

V and J are TRBV19 and TRBJ2-5, with 7 bases aligning to TRBD1. V lost 6 bases, J lost 4 bases, and 8 bases stayed unmatched. There are 14 residues in the CDR3. Germline assignment: CDR1 LNHDA and CDR2 SQIVND (reference sequence). The DNA for the CDR3 is TGTGCCAGTAGCATAACAGGGGTCCGAGAGACCCAGTACTTC. Translation: CASSITGVRETQYF.

The chain employs TRBV5-4 and TRBJ2-3; D is unclear. This CDR3 spans 16 amino acids. The ends were cut back, 5 bases at V and 3 bases at J, with 19 bases in the middle. The germline gives CDR1 SGHNT, CDR2 YYREEE (reference sequence). Written as DNA, the CDR3 is TGTGCCAGCAGTTTTGGTTATATGAGCCCAACAGATACGCAGTATTTT. Translating gives CASSFGYMSPTDTQYF.

This clone occurred once. The rearrangement uses TRBV4-1 and TRBJ2-7; TRBD2 matches at 11 bases. Germline V gene data show CDR1 as MGHRA and CDR2 as YSYEKL. V shed 1 base and J 2 bases; nucleotides not matched to a gene: 1. This CDR3 region has 15 residues. CDR3 sequence reads: CASSQGLAGTYEQYF. As DNA, the CDR3 is TGCGCCAGCAGCCAAGGACTAGCGGGGACCTACGAGCAGTACTTC.

The CDR3: CARSSLGLSYEQYV. In DNA form, the CDR3 reads TGTGCCAGAAGCTCCCTTGGGCTCTCCTACGAGCAGTACGTC. The rearrangement uses TRBV5-3 and TRBJ2-7; D ambiguous. TRBV5-3 is filed as an ORF, its function uncertain. There are 14 residues in the CDR3. Trimming removed 3 bases from V and 0 bases from J, with 10 bases in between.

CDR3 sequence reads: CASSPSGFVEQFF. CDR3 DNA sequence: TGTGCCAGCAGCCCTTCGGGTTTTGTTGAGCAGTTCTTC. The chain uses TRBV7-3 and TRBJ2-1; no firm D call. Trimming removed 5 bases from V and 9 bases from J, with 14 bases in between. This CDR3 has 13 residues. CDR1 SGHTA and CDR2 FQGTGA come from the germline V gene.

The rearrangement uses TRBV28 and TRBJ1-2, with 8 bases aligning to TRBD1. The CDR3 spans 15 residues. J gave up 4 bases and V 5 bases, and 9 bases lay outside the gene matches. In germline, CDR1 is MDHEN, CDR2 SYDVKM. CDR3 in DNA: TGTGCCAGCAGTAGCCCGGGACAGGAGAGCTATGGCTACACCTTC. Protein product: CASSSPGQESYGYTF.

This clone showed up just a few times. The CDR3 here is CAISGTGGNYGYTF. CDR3 DNA sequence: TGTGCCATCAGTGGGACAGGGGGGAACTATGGCTACACCTTC. The V gene is TRBV10-3, the J gene TRBJ1-2; TRBD1 matches at 10 bases. V lost 4 bases to trimming and J lost 2 bases; unmatched junction nucleotides: 1. Germline-derived CDR1 and CDR2 are ENHRY and SYGVKD. This CDR3 contains 14 residues.

This clone was picked up one time. The CDR3 DNA follows: TGCGCCAGCAGGCTGGACAGTAACTATGGCTACACCTTC. Protein sequence: CASRLDSNYGYTF. The chain employs TRBV5-1 and TRBJ1-2; weak D call: TRBD1 (6 bases). Trimming took 5 bases from V and 1 from J, leaving 9 bases between them. This CDR3 spans 13 amino acids. Per the germline V gene, CDR1 is SGHRS and CDR2 is YFSETQ. Full variable domain (rest looked up from reference TRBV5-1 and TRBJ1-2): KAGVTQTPRYLIKTRGQQVTLSCSPISGHRSVSWYQQTPGQGLQFLFEYFSETQRNKGNFPGRFSGRQFSNSRSEMNVSTLELGDSALYLCASRLDSNYGYTFGSGTRLTVV.

This clone was counted only a few times. The chain uses TRBV6-5 and TRBJ1-4; the match to TRBD1 covers 8 bases. The CDR3 totals 15 residues. Germline CDR1 is MNHEY and CDR2 is SVGAGI. J lost 0 bases, V lost 11 bases, and 8 bases had no gene match. In nucleotides, the CDR3 is TGTGCCGTTAGACAGGGGACTGCAACTAATGAAAAACTGTTTTTT. This codes for CAVRQGTATNEKLFF.